This T cell receptor beta chain was profiled in a study of post-analysis software for immune sequencing data. The study, taken as a whole, reports: The authors found that F measure strongly co-clustered same-batch samples. Patients had higher frequencies than controls of a few TRBV segments, including TRBV5-6, TRBV5-1 and TRBV20-1. Among multiple sclerosis patients, normalized Chao1 diversity was significantly below that of controls.

Unique molecular identifiers had been added to the TCR beta cDNA libraries. MiXCR, run by TCRdb on the PCR reads, gives a single entry per CDR3 protein. Of fewer than 850,000 distinct CDR3 sequences listed, about 32% are singletons. About this clonotype itself: The antigen is undetermined.

Germline CDR1 and CDR2: ENHRY and SYGVKD. V lost 0 bases, J lost 1 base, and 5 bases stayed unmatched. The CDR3 contains 17 residues. V gene TRBV10-3 combines with J gene TRBJ2-7; TRBD1 matches 11 bases. The sequenced sample consisted of blood. The sequence was obtained from a girl aged 10-17 years with multiple sclerosis. CDR3 protein: CAISESWGDRGSYEQYF. CDR3 nucleotides: TGTGCCATCAGTGAGTCCTGGGGGGACAGGGGGTCCTACGAGCAGTACTTC.